This T cell receptor beta chain was sequenced in a study of beta chain features in type 1 diabetes. Study information: Roughly 110,000,000 sorted cells were examined across all samples.

Trimming took 2 bases from V and 0 from J, leaving 14 bases between them. The CDR3 extends over 18 amino acids. Germline loops: CDR1 SGHDN, CDR2 FVKESK. As every portion of the isolated RNA was reverse transcribed, the sequencing read expressed TCRB transcripts. Using immunoSEQ multiplex PCR, the repertoire was profiled, and TCRdb retains in-frame clones only, with some absent. The sample consists of 300,000 to 350,000 clones, 11% to 15% of them appearing once. This clone was seen a handful of times. In total, each donor contributed a single heparinised blood draw that averaged around 0.12 L. The sequence was obtained from a man aged 25 to 40 in good health. The V and J genes are TRBV14 and TRBJ1-6; D gene uncertain. The specimen was central memory CD4+ T cells from blood. CDR3 coding DNA: TGTGCCAGCAGCCAATCTCCGGCAGCCAGCTCCTATAATTCACCCCTCCACTTT. It codes for CASSQSPAASSYNSPLHF. Full variable domain (rest looked up from reference TRBV14 and TRBJ1-6): EAGVTQFPSHSVIEKGQTVTLRCDPISGHDNLYWYRRVMGKEIKFLLHFVKESKQDESGMPNNRFLAERTGGTYSTLKVQPAELEDSGVYFCASSQSPAASSYNSPLHFGNGTRLTVT.